The next 21 T cell receptor beta chains were all read from a single sample in a study of regulatory T cells in long-lasting Graves disease. The time point denotes: newly diagnosed GD, antithyroid drugs for less than 3 months. Extracted RNA from PBMCs served as the source of the TCR library. Construction of TCR beta libraries relied on iRepertoire HTBI primers and on Arm-PCR targeting CDR3 regions. TCRdb used MiXCR to reprocess the multiplex PCR reads, holding one entry per CDR3 protein. In the table there are over 350,000 distinct CDR3 sequences, roughly 15% of which are singletons. These sequences were also reported in another study, on T cells in Graves' hyperthyroidism and ophthalmopathy.

Material: peripheral blood mononuclear cells (PBMCs), obtained at new diagnosis, from a patient treated with antithyroid drugs. These receptors originate from a woman between 45 and 65 years old with Graves disease.

The chain uses TRBV7-3 and TRBJ1-6, with a weak D call TRBD1 (6 bases). Trimming removed 2 bases at V and 6 bases at J, with 14 bases between. Germline lookup yields CDR1 SGHTA and CDR2 FQGTGA. The CDR3 has 16 amino acids. This CDR3 is CASSLYRAAGNSPLHF. CDR3 nucleotides: TGTGCCAGCAGCTTATACAGGGCGGCTGGTAATTCACCCCTCCACTTT.

V is TRBV20-1 and J is TRBJ2-7; 9 bases map to TRBD2. CDR1 is DFQATT and CDR2 is SNEGSKA in the germline V gene (reference sequence). The CDR3 length is 13 residues. Losses at the gene ends were 5 bases for V and 2 bases for J; bases not matched to a gene: 4. The CDR3 region has the DNA TGCAGTGCTCGGACTAGCGCGGCCTACGAGCAGTACTTC. It encodes CSARTSAAYEQYF.

This clonotype occurred many times. The chain uses TRBV12-3 or TRBV12-4 and TRBJ1-2, with D possibly being TRBD1 (5 bases). CDR3 length equals 14 residues. The V end lost 6 bases, the J end lost 0 bases, and 11 bases lay between the germline ends. CDR3 in amino acids: CASSRQKANYGYTF. The CDR3 DNA is TGTGCCAGCAGCCGACAGAAAGCTAACTATGGCTACACCTTC.

This clonotype was seen only a few times. V gene TRBV11-2 combines with J gene TRBJ2-3; 11 bases line up with TRBD2. V lost 5 bases to trimming and J lost 2 bases; unmatched junction nucleotides: 9. The CDR3 sequence is 17 residues long. CDR1 is SGHAT, CDR2 FQNNGV, per germline. The CDR3 loop is CASSTTSGRPFTDTQYF. CDR3 sequence (DNA): TGTGCCAGCAGCACAACTAGCGGGAGACCCTTCACAGATACGCAGTATTTT. Full variable domain (outside the CDR3, taken from reference TRBV11-2 and TRBJ2-3): EAGVAQSPRYKIIEKRQSVAFWCNPISGHATLYWYQQILGQGPKLLIQFQNNGVVDDSQLPKDRFSAERLKGVDSTLKIQPAKLEDSAVYLCASSTTSGRPFTDTQYFGPGTRLTVL.

On this clonotype itself: A read error is possible here, since a much larger clone lies one base away. V is TRBV20-1 and J is TRBJ2-7, with TRBD1 as a possible D gene (6 bases). Germline V gives CDR1 DFQATT, CDR2 SNEGSKA (reference sequence). The length of the CDR3 is 15 residues. CDR3 in amino acids: CGARQAHRPTYEQYF. The CDR3 nucleotides are TGCGGTGCCAGACAGGCGCATAGGCCAACCTACGAGCAGTACTTC.

The chain couples TRBV4-2 to TRBJ1-4; 9 nucleotides line up with TRBD1. J gave up 6 bases and V 2 bases, and 4 bases lay outside the gene matches. The CDR3 loop spans 15 amino acids. Germline assignment: CDR1 LGHNA and CDR2 YNFKEQ. The CDR3: CASSQPGTGHEKLFF. For the CDR3, the DNA is TGTGCCAGCAGCCAACCCGGGACAGGGCATGAAAAACTGTTTTTT.

This clonotype was picked up many times. The rearrangement joins TRBV7-9 to TRBJ2-7; D is perhaps TRBD2 (6 bases). This CDR3 comprises 16 residues. V gave up 5 bases and J gave up 0 bases, with 17 bases separating them. CDR1 is SEHNR and CDR2 is FQNEAQ in the germline V gene (reference sequence). This CDR3 reads CASSHPETSISYEQYF. In DNA, the CDR3 is TGTGCCAGCAGCCATCCAGAAACTAGCATCTCCTACGAGCAGTACTTC.

The sample holds many counts of this clonotype. The V gene is TRBV29-1, the J gene TRBJ1-1; D call uncertain. Germline values: CDR1 SQVTM, CDR2 ANQGSEA. Trimming removed 4 bases at V and 0 bases at J, with 9 bases between. The CDR3 extends over 13 amino acids. The CDR3: CSVAPTMNTEAFF. The CDR3 region has the DNA TGCAGCGTTGCCCCGACAATGAACACTGAAGCTTTCTTT.

This clonotype has ten or more counts. This chain connects TRBV20-1 to TRBJ2-3, with TRBD1 matching 9 bases. Germline lookup yields CDR1 DFQATT and CDR2 SNEGSKA (reference sequence). Trimming at V came to 6 bases and at J to 3 bases, leaving 7 bases not matched to a gene. The CDR3 extends over 14 amino acids. This chain's CDR3 is CSALDRGGTDTQYF. The CDR3 DNA is TGCAGTGCCTTGGACAGGGGAGGTACAGATACGCAGTATTTT.

This clonotype was seen only a few times. No conserved phenylalanine or tryptophan ends this CDR3, so it is likely a read error. V gene TRBV10-3 combines with J gene TRBJ2-5, with TRBD2 identical over 9 bases. Per the germline V gene, CDR1 is ENHRY and CDR2 is SYGVKD. After removal of 10 bases from V and 2 bases from J, the junction contained 11 bases not matched to a gene. The CDR3 covers 15 residues. DNA for the CDR3: TGTGCCACCACTGCTAGCGGGACCCTACAAGAGACCCAGTACCTC. Amino acid sequence: CATTASGTLQETQYL.

This clonotype was counted only a few times. DNA for the CDR3: TGTGCCAGCAGCCAAGGTACTTTACTTAACACAGATACGCAGTATTTT. This codes for CASSQGTLLNTDTQYF. This chain connects TRBV4-2 to TRBJ2-3; D unresolved. The CDR3 contains 16 residues. Trimming took off 1 base at V and 2 bases at J, with 13 bases between the two ends. Germline CDR1 LGHNA, CDR2 YNFKEQ.

The chain uses TRBV29-1 and TRBJ1-1; 9 nucleotides match TRBD1. The CDR3 sequence is 12 residues long. CDR1 is SQVTM, CDR2 ANQGSEA, per germline. V trimming: 4 bases; J trimming: 12 bases; junction bases outside the gene matches: 9. DNA for the CDR3: TGCAGCGTTGCCGGGACAGGGTTGGTGACTTTCTTT. Translating it yields CSVAGTGLVTFF.

This clonotype was seen repeatedly, ten times or more. V is TRBV6-1 and J is TRBJ1-2; possible D gene TRBD1, 5 bases. V lost 6 bases and J lost 4, with 18 bases in between. CDR3 length: 15 amino acids. The germline CDR1 and CDR2 sequences are MNHNS and SASEGT. CDR3 nucleotide sequence: TGTGCCAGCAGATTAAACCGGGATGGGACCTATGGCTACACCTTC. Its protein product is CASRLNRDGTYGYTF.

This clonotype was seen many times. This chain links TRBV28 with TRBJ2-1, with TRBD2 identical over 7 bases. The end of the DNA is better explained by TRBJ2-5, so the J call may be wrong. The germline gives CDR1 MDHEN, CDR2 SYDVKM. The CDR3 length is 16 residues. CDR3 residues: CASSPPTSASQETQYF. As DNA, the CDR3 is TGTGCCAGCAGTCCACCAACTAGCGCGAGCCAAGAGACCCAGTACTTC.

This clonotype occurred many times. The rearrangement joins TRBV28 to TRBJ2-7; the D is unclear. CDR1 MDHEN and CDR2 SYDVKM come from the germline V gene. The CDR3 runs to 12 residues. V dropped 5 bases and J dropped 5 bases, with 10 bases sitting between them. The CDR3 loop is CASSLLRDEQYF. As DNA, the CDR3 is TGTGCCAGCAGTCTACTTCGGGACGAGCAGTACTTC.

This clonotype has ten or more counts. The chain links TRBV5-5 to TRBJ2-5; possibly TRBD2 for D (5 bases). Germline V gives CDR1 SGHKS, CDR2 YYEKEE (reference sequence). V was shortened by 0 bases and J by 4 bases, with 10 bases between the two germline ends. The CDR3 extends over 14 amino acids. The CDR3 spells CASSLGGELETQYF. The DNA of the CDR3 is TGTGCCAGCAGCTTGGGGGGAGAACTAGAGACCCAGTACTTC.

This clonotype was detected many times. The chain recombines TRBV28 with TRBJ1-2, with TRBD1 matching over 8 bases. The germline CDR1 and CDR2 sequences are MDHEN and SYDVKM. The CDR3 extends over 16 amino acids. The V and J ends lost 2 bases and 2 bases, in that order; junction bases with no gene match: 7. The CDR3 DNA is TGTGCCAGCAGTTTAGATAGGACAGGGACCAACTATGGCTACACCTTC. Translated: CASSLDRTGTNYGYTF.

There are many counts of this clonotype. The chain carries TRBV10-3 and TRBJ1-2; D remains unclear. The germline gives CDR1 ENHRY, CDR2 SYGVKD. V lost 2 bases and J lost 3, with 7 bases in between. The CDR3 is 13 amino acids. The CDR3 sequence is CAISEAEDYGYTF. The CDR3 DNA reads TGTGCCATCAGTGAGGCAGAGGACTATGGCTACACCTTC.

The chain joins TRBV5-1 to TRBJ1-4, with D perhaps matching TRBD1 (5 bases). Germline V gives CDR1 SGHRS, CDR2 YFSETQ. This CDR3 comprises 15 residues. Trimming shortened V by 6 bases and J by 8 bases, and 20 bases separated the two germline ends. This CDR3 is CASTEVGTGGEKLFF. DNA of the CDR3: TGCGCCAGCACCGAGGTCGGGACCGGTGGGGAAAAACTGTTTTTT.

The rearrangement links TRBV20-1 to TRBJ2-1; maybe TRBD1 (6 bases). Trimming removed 5 bases from V and 2 bases from J, with 28 bases in between. CDR1 and CDR2 (germline): DFQATT, SNEGSKA (reference sequence). The CDR3 loop spans 19 amino acids. The DNA for the CDR3 is TGCAGTGCTCCCCCGAGATCGTGGACGCAGGGGTCCCCCTACAATGAGCAGTTCTTC. Its protein is CSAPPRSWTQGSPYNEQFF.

This clonotype was seen many times. V gene TRBV7-9 combines with J gene TRBJ2-3; D possibly corresponds to TRBD2 (5 bases). This CDR3 spans 16 amino acids. Trimming removed 5 bases at V and 4 bases at J, with 19 bases between. Germline V lookup: CDR1 SEHNR, CDR2 FQNEAQ (reference sequence). The CDR3 bases are TGTGCCAGCAGCCAGACGGTCCCGACCGGGGCAGATACGCAGTATTTT. This translates into CASSQTVPTGADTQYF.